This record covers a single T cell receptor beta chain. What it binds is not known. It was uncontrolled infection, other autoimmune disease, pregnancy or lactation that excluded patients. Thyroid ultrasound, orbital computed tomography, clinical symptoms, and serum thyroxine and TRAb underpinned diagnoses. CDR1 and CDR2 from the germline V gene are MNHNS and SASEGT. This CDR3 is built from 13 residues. The V end was cut by 5 bases, the J end by 0 bases, with 8 bases between. This entry comes from a study of T cells in Graves' hyperthyroidism and ophthalmopathy. General study results and limits: Median prediction lead before ophthalmopathy onset was around seven months with the model.

Researchers amplified the TCR beta CDR3 regions from RNA transcripts. In the first-round RT-PCR of the TCR CDR3, the HTBI primer set was used. TCRdb processed the multiplex PCR reads anew with MiXCR; each CDR3 protein has one entry. The sample has over 500,000 distinct CDR3 sequences, over 15% seen once. The source material was blood. The receptor was isolated from a woman aged 18-29 years with Graves' ophthalmopathy. The genes are TRBV6-1 and TRBJ2-7; D is unresolved. CDR3 bases: TGTGCCAGCAGTTACGTAGACTCCTACGAGCAGTACTTC. Translated: CASSYVDSYEQYF.